This T cell receptor beta chain was recovered during a study of T-cell memory formation after mild COVID-19. V trimming: 3 bases; J trimming: 3 bases; junction bases outside the gene matches: 3. Germline V CDR1 and CDR2: SGHKS, YYEKEE (reference sequence). This CDR3 contains 13 residues. TCRdb used MiXCR to reprocess the 5' RACE reads, holding one entry per CDR3 protein. The repertoire holds around 300,000 distinct CDR3 sequences, approximately 18% seen once, with more than 20% in the top ten. This clonotype has just a few counts. Antigen: not known. The study's findings and limits: Several responding clones turned up in pre-infection memory, indicating that cross-reactive memory may have taken part. Contracting clones from day 15 to 85 had balanced CD4/CD8; later expanders favoured CD4+.

The sequenced sample was PBMCs or a T cell subset sorted from them (not recorded which). This sequence joins TRBV5-5 and TRBJ2-7; 7 bases line up with TRBD1. The TCR originated in a man between 18 and 35 years old who had mild COVID-19 (a few samples of this study predate the infection). Cell type and time point are not known. This CDR3 reads CASSWDSIYEQYV. CDR3 nucleotide sequence: TGTGCCAGCAGCTGGGACAGTATCTACGAGCAGTACGTC.